The 30 T cell receptor beta chains in this list originate from one sample, sequenced in a study of T cell responses to AZD1222 COVID-19 vaccine. The method was immunoSEQ multiplex PCR; TCRdb's version includes in-frame clones alone and lacks a portion of them. The sample contains more than 150,000 clones, 70% to 90% of which appear only once. The source material was peripheral blood, sampled on day 0 of AZD1222 vaccination. The receptors were gathered from an adult in good health.

V gene TRBV4-2 combines with J gene TRBJ2-7; TRBD2 might be the D (5 bases). In germline, CDR1 is LGHNA, CDR2 YNFKEQ. CDR3 length: 13 amino acids. Trimming cost V 2 bases and J 5 bases, with 10 bases left between them. The CDR3 is CASSQIPGNEQYF. CDR3 nucleotide sequence: TGTGCCAGCAGCCAAATTCCGGGAAACGAGCAGTACTTC.

The chain is built from TRBV19 and TRBJ2-3; 12 bases fit TRBD2. CDR1 is LNHDA, CDR2 SQIVND, per germline (reference sequence). CDR3 length equals 16 residues. After removal of 7 bases from V and 6 bases from J, the junction contained 11 bases not matched to a gene. The CDR3 here is CASTPSSGRGFDTQYF. CDR3 coding DNA: TGTGCCAGTACCCCCTCTAGCGGGAGGGGTTTTGATACGCAGTATTTT.

The genes are TRBV6-6 and TRBJ2-6; D is unresolved. Per germline, CDR1 MNHNY and CDR2 SVGAGI (reference sequence). This CDR3 spans 14 amino acids. V was clipped by 1 base and J by 0 bases, with 1 base between them. CDR3 amino acids: CASSYFSGANVLTF. CDR3 coding DNA: TGTGCCAGCAGTTACTTCTCTGGGGCCAACGTCCTGACTTTC.

The chain recombines TRBV5-1 with TRBJ1-2; D unresolved. The CDR3 length is 13 residues. The germline CDR1 and CDR2 sequences are SGHRS and YFSETQ. The V end was cut by 2 bases, the J end by 8 bases, with 13 bases between. The CDR3 here is CASSLTGERGYTF. CDR3 DNA: TGCGCCAGCAGCTTAACGGGTGAACGGGGCTACACCTTC.

The genes are TRBV7-2 and TRBJ2-5; 10 bases line up with TRBD2. J gave up 2 bases and V 5 bases, and 2 bases lay outside the gene matches. Per the germline V gene, CDR1 is SGHTA and CDR2 is FQGNSA. The length of the CDR3 is 14 residues. The CDR3 sequence: CASSRSGRQETQYF. The CDR3 nucleotides read TGTGCCAGCAGCCGTAGCGGGAGGCAAGAGACCCAGTACTTC.

J is TRBJ1-5 and V is TRBV27; 9 bases match TRBD1. The CDR3 is made up of 15 amino acids. Germline V gene data show CDR1 as MNHEY and CDR2 as SMNVEV (reference sequence). V lost 5 bases to trimming and J lost 6 bases; unmatched junction nucleotides: 8. CDR3 coding DNA: TGTGCCAGCAGTCTTACAGGGGGCATCGGTCAGCCCCAGCATTTT. The encoded protein is CASSLTGGIGQPQHF.

The chain carries TRBV24-1 and TRBJ2-3; D possibly uses TRBD1 or TRBD2 (5 bases each). V gave up 5 bases and J gave up 6 bases, with 11 bases separating them. Germline values: CDR1 KGHDR, CDR2 SFDVKD. The CDR3 sequence is 13 residues long. CDR3 in DNA: TGTGCCACCAGTGGGGGGAACGAGGATACGCAGTATTTT. Translating gives CATSGGNEDTQYF.

The CDR3 sequence: CASSRTSGVNTGELFF. In DNA form, the CDR3 reads TGTGCCAGTAGCCGGACTAGCGGAGTTAACACCGGGGAGCTGTTTTTT. The V and J genes are TRBV19 and TRBJ2-2; TRBD2 matches 10 bases. V dropped 6 bases and J dropped 2; count of bases not matched to a gene: 6. The CDR3 has 16 residues. The germline CDR1 and CDR2 sequences are LNHDA and SQIVND (reference sequence).

The chain combines TRBV5-1 with TRBJ1-3; D is uncertain. Trimming cost V 4 bases and J 1 base, with 12 bases left between them. Per the germline V gene, CDR1 is SGHRS and CDR2 is YFSETQ. This CDR3 spans 15 amino acids. The CDR3 DNA reads TGCGCCAGCAGCCAGACTCACGGATCTGGAAACACCATATATTTT. It translates to CASSQTHGSGNTIYF.

This chain uses TRBV12-3 or TRBV12-4 with TRBJ1-2, with D unresolved. This CDR3 is built from 12 residues. Trimming removed 3 bases from V and 11 bases from J, with 13 bases in between. The CDR3 here is CASSFDQAGYTF. The CDR3 region has the DNA TGTGCCAGCAGTTTCGATCAGGCGGGGTACACCTTC.

The rearrangement joins TRBV5-6 to TRBJ2-2, with TRBD1 matching 11 bases. The CDR3 loop spans 14 amino acids. Germline values: CDR1 SGHDT, CDR2 YYEEEE. The V and J ends lost 5 bases and 5 bases, in that order; junction bases with no gene match: 2. CDR3 sequence (DNA): TGTGCCAGCAGTGGGACAGGGGGGACCGGGGAGCTGTTTTTT. It is translated as CASSGTGGTGELFF.

The chain links TRBV11-2 to TRBJ1-4; D possibly corresponds to TRBD1 (5 bases). This CDR3 is 14 amino acids long. Germline lookup yields CDR1 SGHAT and CDR2 FQNNGV. V was pared by 1 base and J by 3 bases, with 6 bases between. The CDR3 reads CASSLGQSNEKLFF. The CDR3 DNA is TGTGCCAGCAGCTTAGGACAGTCTAATGAAAAACTGTTTTTT.

This rearrangement joins TRBV9 to TRBJ2-2; no definite D call. Between the trimmed V and J ends, which lost 1 base and 6 bases, there was a span of 10 bases. The CDR3 totals 14 residues. CDR1 SGDLS and CDR2 YYNGEE come from the germline V gene. CDR3 in amino acids: CASSVIQGPGELFF. The CDR3 nucleotides are TGTGCCAGCAGCGTAATACAAGGGCCCGGGGAGCTGTTTTTT.

The chain employs TRBV7-2 and TRBJ2-1; 9 bases align to TRBD1. The germline V gene has CDR1 SGHTA and CDR2 FQGNSA. Unmatched junction bases numbered 3, after V lost 4 bases and J lost 2 bases. This CDR3 region has 15 residues. CDR3 coding DNA: TGTGCCAGCAGCTATGACAGGGGGGCCTACAATGAGCAGTTCTTC. Translation: CASSYDRGAYNEQFF.

The chain uses TRBV6-6 and TRBJ2-2; possible D gene TRBD1, 6 bases. This CDR3 region has 15 residues. Trimming pared 8 bases from V and 2 bases from J, leaving 15 bases between. Germline loops: CDR1 MNHNY, CDR2 SVGAGI (reference sequence). CDR3 DNA sequence: TGTGCCAGCTTTCCCCGGGGACACAACACCGGGGAGCTGTTTTTT. Translation gives CASFPRGHNTGELFF.

The CDR3, as DNA: TGTGCCAGCAGTTACTACAGGGGGCCAGAGGTCGGCTACACCTTC. Encoded protein: CASSYYRGPEVGYTF. The rearrangement uses TRBV6-5 and TRBJ1-2; the match to TRBD1 covers 9 bases. Trimming at V came to 1 base and at J to 8 bases, leaving 8 bases not matched to a gene. This CDR3 region has 15 residues. CDR1 and CDR2 from the germline V gene are MNHEY and SVGAGI.

The chain carries TRBV7-2 and TRBJ1-4; tentative D call: TRBD1 (6 bases). This CDR3 comprises 15 residues. Germline V CDR1 and CDR2: SGHTA, FQGNSA. V was pared by 2 bases and J by 7 bases, with 14 bases between. The CDR3 reads CASSLLRGAGEKLFF. In DNA, the CDR3 is TGTGCCAGCAGCTTACTCAGGGGCGCAGGTGAAAAACTGTTTTTT.

V usage is TRBV6-2 or TRBV6-3 and J usage is TRBJ2-7; the D gene is possibly TRBD2 (5 bases). The germline V and J ends were trimmed by 6 bases and 2 bases, with 11 bases remaining between them. Looked up from germline, CDR1 is MNHEY and CDR2 is SVGEGT. CDR3 length: 13 residues. The CDR3 DNA is TGTGCCAGCAGCGAGGGTCAGGCCTACGAGCAGTACTTC. It is translated as CASSEGQAYEQYF.

This clone appeared once. The chain couples TRBV6-5 to TRBJ2-1; D might be TRBD2 (7 bases). CDR3 size: 15 residues. V was cut by 6 bases and J by 4 bases, with 16 bases left in between. Per the germline V gene, CDR1 is MNHEY and CDR2 is SVGAGI. CDR3 region: CASRPRGARYNEQFF. In DNA form, the CDR3 reads TGTGCCAGCAGGCCACGGGGGGCCAGATACAATGAGCAGTTCTTC.

V is TRBV28 and J is TRBJ1-3; unclear D gene. Germline V gene sequence: CDR1 MDHEN, CDR2 SYDVKM. CDR3 length: 15 amino acids. The ends were cut back, 3 bases at V and 3 bases at J, with 12 bases in the middle. CDR3 sequence (DNA): TGTGCCAGCAGTTTCCTCGATGGTCGTGGAAACACCATATATTTT. Amino acid sequence: CASSFLDGRGNTIYF.

The V gene is TRBV5-5, the J gene TRBJ2-1; 12 bases align to TRBD2. J was trimmed by 0 bases and V by 2 bases; bases with no gene match: 9. The CDR3 covers 19 residues. Per germline, CDR1 SGHKS and CDR2 YYEKEE (reference sequence). Here the CDR3 DNA reads TGTGCCAGCAGCTTCCTGACTAGCGGGGGACCTCGCTCCTACAATGAGCAGTTCTTC. Protein: CASSFLTSGGPRSYNEQFF. The complete variable domain, with remaining parts taken from reference TRBV5-5 and TRBJ2-1, reads DAGVTQSPTHLIKTRGQQVTLRCSPISGHKSVSWYQQVLGQGPQFIFQYYEKEERGRGNFPDRFSARQFPNYSSELNVNALLLGDSALYLCASSFLTSGGPRSYNEQFFGPGTRLTVL.

This rearrangement joins TRBV10-1 to TRBJ2-5; tentatively, D is TRBD1 (6 bases). CDR3 length: 15 residues. V lost 0 bases to trimming and J lost 5 bases, with 13 bases between them. Germline loops: CDR1 WNHNN, CDR2 SYGVQD (reference sequence). CDR3 region: CASSESGGVTETQYF. The CDR3 nucleotides are TGCGCCAGCAGTGAGTCAGGGGGAGTTACGGAGACCCAGTACTTC.

This chain links TRBV28 with TRBJ1-2; D is ambiguous. Trimming took 2 bases from V and 1 from J, leaving 5 bases between them. Germline V CDR1 and CDR2: MDHEN, SYDVKM. This CDR3 spans 13 amino acids. CDR3: CASSLLRNYGYTF. In DNA form, the CDR3 reads TGTGCCAGCAGTTTACTCCGTAACTATGGCTACACCTTC.

This clone has a handful of counts. J is TRBJ2-5 and V is TRBV6-4; 15 bases agree with TRBD2. The V gene's germline CDR1 is MRHNA and CDR2 SNTAGT. CDR3 length: 16 amino acids. The ends lost 10 bases at V and 4 bases at J; junction bases unmatched: 10. CDR3 nucleotides: TGTGCCAACTGCGGACTAGCGGGGGGGCCGCGAGAGACCCAGTACTTC. Amino acids: CANCGLAGGPRETQYF.

This sequence joins TRBV19 and TRBJ1-4; D is possibly TRBD1 (5 bases). The CDR3 contains 16 residues. The germline V and J ends were trimmed by 7 bases and 2 bases, with 17 bases remaining between them. Germline loops: CDR1 LNHDA, CDR2 SQIVND (reference sequence). CDR3 sequence: CASNRGHQQTNEKLFF. The CDR3 region has the DNA TGTGCCAGTAACCGAGGACATCAGCAGACTAATGAAAAACTGTTTTTT.

V usage is TRBV30 and J usage is TRBJ1-6; D call uncertain. The CDR3 runs to 14 residues. Germline V CDR1 and CDR2: GTSNPN, SVGIG (reference sequence). V was shortened by 0 bases and J by 10 bases, with 13 bases between the two germline ends. CDR3 protein: CAWSVWERGSPLHF. CDR3 in DNA: TGTGCCTGGAGTGTTTGGGAGCGAGGCTCACCCCTCCACTTT.

The J gene is TRBJ1-1, the V gene TRBV9, with a possible D match to TRBD1 (6 bases). The ends were cut back, 0 bases at V and 2 bases at J, with 11 bases in the middle. Germline V gives CDR1 SGDLS, CDR2 YYNGEE. There are 15 residues in the CDR3. The CDR3 protein is CASSVDGGRNTEAFF. The CDR3, as DNA: TGTGCCAGCAGCGTAGATGGGGGGCGCAACACTGAAGCTTTCTTT. Filled out from reference TRBV9 and TRBJ1-1, the complete variable domain reads DSGVTQTPKHLITATGQRVTLRCSPRSGDLSVYWYQQSLDQGLQFLIQYYNGEERAKGNILERFSAQQFPDLHSELNLSSLELGDSALYFCASSVDGGRNTEAFFGQGTRLTVV.

This chain links TRBV28 with TRBJ1-5, with D unclear. CDR1 is MDHEN and CDR2 is SYDVKM in the germline V gene. V was shortened by 5 bases and J by 5 bases, with 10 bases between the two germline ends. This CDR3 is 13 amino acids long. CDR3 residues: CASSRQIDQPQHF. The DNA of the CDR3 is TGTGCCAGCAGTCGCCAGATAGATCAGCCCCAGCATTTT.

The rearrangement uses TRBV6-4 and TRBJ1-4; 11 bases agree with TRBD1. The germline CDR1 and CDR2 sequences are MRHNA and SNTAGT. The CDR3 sequence is 13 residues long. J was trimmed by 7 bases and V by 7 bases; bases with no gene match: 2. CDR3 sequence: CASKGTGGEKLFF. As DNA, the CDR3 is TGTGCCAGCAAGGGGACAGGGGGTGAAAAACTGTTTTTT.

This sequence joins TRBV20-1 and TRBJ2-3; D ambiguous. The CDR3 spans 11 residues. V shed 6 bases and J shed 5 bases, with 9 bases lying between them. Germline loops: CDR1 DFQATT, CDR2 SNEGSKA (reference sequence). The CDR3 region is CSAPSVDTQYF. Written as DNA, the CDR3 is TGCAGTGCACCCTCGGTAGATACGCAGTATTTT.